The clone carrying this T cell receptor beta chain was counted ten times or more. This entry comes from a study of naive and memory T cell subsets. J gave up 4 bases and V 1 base, and 5 bases lay outside the gene matches. CDR3 length: 16 residues. Germline CDR1 is DFQATT and CDR2 is SNEGSKA (reference sequence). Two oligonucleotides, mixed equimolar, formed the beta constant-region primer covering TRBC1 and TRBC2. One entry per CDR3 protein results from TCRdb running MiXCR on the UMI-ligation and nested PCR reads. The table lists roughly 140,000 distinct CDR3 sequences, approximately 15% of them singletons.

This TCR was sampled from a human donor in good health. The chain recombines TRBV20-1 with TRBJ2-1; 12 nucleotides agree with TRBD2. Sequencing input: naive CD4+ T cells from blood. CDR3 amino acids: CSARVFTSGGYNEQFF. In nucleotides, the CDR3 is TGCAGTGCTAGAGTGTTTACTAGCGGGGGGTACAATGAGCAGTTCTTC.